The rows below give T cell receptor beta chains drawn from one sample of a study of identical twins. A single record per CDR3 protein comes from TCRdb applying MiXCR to the 5' RACE reads. This table holds under 900,000 distinct CDR3 sequences, about 18% found once. These data were also reused for a study on T cells expressing NK-cell markers.

The specimen was PBMCs. The origin of the receptors is a woman aged 18-30 years in good health. Both conserved end residues are part of each CDR3. The D gene is left open where the match is weak. Expanded clones are given a class, and other clones once, few, many or no size at all.

d_call,v_call,clone_size,j_call,cdr3_nt,cdr3_aa
TRBD2,TRBV5-1,.,TRBJ2-5,TGCGCCAGCAGCTTGGGGGCTAGCGGCCAAGAGACCCAGTACTTC,CASSLGASGQETQYF
TRBD2,TRBV20-1,.,TRBJ2-1,TGCAGTGCTACCCCCGGTGGCGCGGGAGTTGAATCCTACAATGAGCAGTTCTTC,CSATPGGAGVESYNEQFF
.,TRBV12-5,many,TRBJ1-1,TGTGCTAGTGGTTTGGTACGCGGGACGAAGGCTTTCTTT,CASGLVRGTKAFF
TRBD1,TRBV6-1,.,TRBJ1-2,TGTGCCAGCAAAAAAACCGGCCCCCAGGGGGTGGGTGGCTACACCTTC,CASKKTGPQGVGGYTF
TRBD2,TRBV20-1,.,TRBJ2-5,TGCAGTGCCCGGCTTAGCGGGAGAGCGTCGGAGACCCAGTACTTC,CSARLSGRASETQYF
TRBD2,TRBV7-2,.,TRBJ2-1,TGTGCCAGCAGCTTAATCGCGGGAGTGAGTAATGAGCAGTTCTTC,CASSLIAGVSNEQFF
.,TRBV14,few,TRBJ2-7,TGTGCCAGCAGCGGGTATTCCTACGAGCAGTACTTC,CASSGYSYEQYF
TRBD1,TRBV29-1,.,TRBJ2-7,TGCAGCGCCCGACAGGGCAGCTCCTACGAGCAGTACTTC,CSARQGSSYEQYF
.,TRBV2,few,TRBJ1-6,TGTGCCAGCAAGGCGGAGGGAAGGAATTCACCCCTCCACTTT,CASKAEGRNSPLHF
TRBD2,TRBV6-1,.,TRBJ2-2,TGTGCCACCCACCCCGGACTAGCGGGAGGGGACGGGGAGCTGTTTTTT,CATHPGLAGGDGELFF
.,TRBV20-1,.,TRBJ1-1,TGCAGTGCTAGCCGAGTCGGGAACACTGAAGCTTTCTTT,CSASRVGNTEAFF
.,TRBV5-5,many,TRBJ1-1,TGTGCCAGCAGCCTCCGGGATGGCTGGGCTGAAGCTTTCTTT,CASSLRDGWAEAFF
TRBD1,TRBV12-3/TRBV12-4,few,TRBJ2-2,TGTGCCAGCAGCCGACAGGGGATCATCCCCACCGGGGAGCTGTTTTTT,CASSRQGIIPTGELFF
.,TRBV12-3/TRBV12-4,.,TRBJ2-5,TGTGCCAGCAGTCCCGTCGACAGACAAGAGACCCAGTACTTC,CASSPVDRQETQYF
.,TRBV7-2,few,TRBJ2-7,TGTGCCAGCAGCTTACCAGGGAGAGAGCAGTACTTC,CASSLPGREQYF
.,TRBV6-2/TRBV6-3,few,TRBJ2-1,TGTGCCAGCAGTTACTCCCGGACAGATCCCAATGAGCAGTTCTTC,CASSYSRTDPNEQFF
.,TRBV5-1,.,TRBJ2-1,TGCGCCAGCAGCTTGGCCCCGAGGGGTAGCTCCTACAATGAGCAGTTCTTC,CASSLAPRGSSYNEQFF
.,TRBV5-1,few,TRBJ2-1,TGCGCCAGCAGCTTGGTACAGCTCAGCTACAATGAGCAGTTCTTC,CASSLVQLSYNEQFF
.,TRBV12-3/TRBV12-4,.,TRBJ2-5,TGTGCCAGCAGCCCAAGGAGGGGGAAAGAGACCCAGTACTTC,CASSPRRGKETQYF
.,TRBV7-2,few,TRBJ2-7,TGTGCCAGCAGCTTAAGAGTGGGCGGCTACCTTTACGAGCAGTACTTC,CASSLRVGGYLYEQYF
.,TRBV20-1,few,TRBJ2-6,TGCAGTGCTAGAGCCGGGGCGAGGGCCAACGTCCTGACTTTC,CSARAGARANVLTF
.,TRBV29-1,.,TRBJ1-4,TGCAGCGCGAGGTTGGGGACAACTAATGAAAAACTGTTTTTT,CSARLGTTNEKLFF
TRBD1,TRBV6-1,few,TRBJ2-7,TGTGCCAGCAGACGGGAAGGGGGCAGGGTTTACGAGCAGTACTTC,CASRREGGRVYEQYF
.,TRBV5-1,.,TRBJ2-5,TGCGCCAGCAGCTTCGGAGGGGTCCAGGAGACCCAGTACTTC,CASSFGGVQETQYF
.,TRBV29-1,.,TRBJ1-2,TGCAGCGTTGTCTACAGGGAAGGGGCTGATTTCTACACCTTC,CSVVYREGADFYTF
TRBD2,TRBV18,few,TRBJ2-3,TGTGCCAGCTCACCACTGATCAAGCGGGGAGCAGATACGCAGTATTTT,CASSPLIKRGADTQYF
TRBD1,TRBV7-6,few,TRBJ2-1,TGTGCCAGCAGCCGGGGCAGGGGGCGTAATGAGCAGTTCTTC,CASSRGRGRNEQFF
TRBD2,TRBV20-1,.,TRBJ2-2,TGCAGTGCTAGGGGAGCGGCGGGGGGGAACACCGGGGAGCTGTTTTTT,CSARGAAGGNTGELFF
.,TRBV4-3,few,TRBJ2-1,TGCGCCAGCAGCATGGCCCCGGCGGGCGACTCCGACAATGAGCAGTTCTTC,CASSMAPAGDSDNEQFF
.,TRBV7-9,few,TRBJ1-2,TGTGCCAGCAGTAGGGGCCGGGGGAACGGCTACACCTTC,CASSRGRGNGYTF
TRBD2,TRBV6-4,.,TRBJ2-1,TGTGCCAGTGCTAAGCTCGGGAGGTTCGGCAATGAGCAGTTCTTC,CASAKLGRFGNEQFF
.,TRBV7-9,.,TRBJ2-7,TGTGCCAGCAGCTTAGCTTACGGGGCTTACGAGCAGTACTTC,CASSLAYGAYEQYF
.,TRBV5-1,many,TRBJ2-5,TGCGCCAGCAGCTTGGCCAGGCAAGAGACCCAGTACTTC,CASSLARQETQYF
.,TRBV20-1,.,TRBJ2-7,TGCAGTGCTAAGACAGTCGGGGGAGGTCAGCGCGAGCAGTACTTC,CSAKTVGGGQREQYF
.,TRBV9,.,TRBJ2-7,TGTGCCAGCAGCGCCTCTCTGGGACTGAACTACGAGCAGTACTTC,CASSASLGLNYEQYF
.,TRBV11-3,.,TRBJ2-5,TGTGCCAGCGACCGCACCGGGGGAGAGACCCAGTACTTC,CASDRTGGETQYF
.,TRBV6-2/TRBV6-3,few,TRBJ2-7,TGTGCCAGCAGGACCGGAACTAACGAGCAGTACTTC,CASRTGTNEQYF
.,TRBV27,.,TRBJ2-7,TGTGCCAGCAGTTTTTCGGGTTCGTCGGTGGGCGAGCAGTACTTC,CASSFSGSSVGEQYF
TRBD2,TRBV5-6,.,TRBJ2-5,TGTGCCAGCAGCCTTTGGGGAGCGGGGGGCTTCCAAGAGACCCAGTACTTC,CASSLWGAGGFQETQYF
TRBD2,TRBV4-3,many,TRBJ2-2,TGCGCCTCCAAGGGGACTAGCGAGGCCGGGGAGCTGTTTTTT,CASKGTSEAGELFF
.,TRBV6-4,few,TRBJ1-2,TGTGCCAGCAGTCCCGAGACGGGGAGAGTTGGCTACACCTTC,CASSPETGRVGYTF
TRBD2,TRBV7-2,few,TRBJ2-3,TGTGCCAGCAGCTTGGGAAGCGGGAGTGATACGCAGTATTTT,CASSLGSGSDTQYF
TRBD2,TRBV15,.,TRBJ2-3,TGTGCCACCAGCAGGGAAATAGCGGGAGTGGGAGATACGCAGTATTTT,CATSREIAGVGDTQYF
.,TRBV20-1,.,TRBJ2-5,TGCAGTGCTCGACAGACTAGGGGGGAGACCCAGTACTTC,CSARQTRGETQYF
TRBD2,TRBV12-3/TRBV12-4,few,TRBJ2-1,TGTGCCAGCAGCAAACGAGCGGGGATAAGCTCCTACAATGAGCAGTTCTTC,CASSKRAGISSYNEQFF
.,TRBV7-2,.,TRBJ1-5,TGTGCCAGCAGCTTATTAGGGGTGGAGCCCCAGCATTTT,CASSLLGVEPQHF